The rows below give T cell receptor beta chains drawn from one sample of a study of regulatory T cells in long-lasting Graves disease. TCRdb independently ran MiXCR on the multiplex PCR reads; one entry per CDR3 protein. The top ten clones hold around 11% of a sample with some 220,000 distinct CDR3 sequences, approximately 18% of them seen once. The same data also went into a second study, on T cells in Graves' hyperthyroidism and ophthalmopathy.

The sample consisted of peripheral blood mononuclear cells (PBMCs), taken at new diagnosis, from a patient treated with antithyroid drugs. All receptors derive from a woman in her 30s with Graves disease. CDR3s include the opening cysteine and the closing phenylalanine or tryptophan. D genes are given only for firm matches. Size tells how often a clone was seen (once, few, many) or the class of an expanded clone, and some rows leave it out.

>many|TRBV6-5|TRBJ2-2|NA
CASSYSYKNTGELFF
TGTGCCAGCAGTTACTCTTACAAGAACACCGGGGAGCTGTTTTTT
>many|TRBV20-1|TRBJ2-3|TRBD1
CSATQGADTQYF
TGCAGTGCCACACAGGGGGCAGATACGCAGTATTTT
>NA|TRBV3-1|TRBJ1-5|NA
CASSHLGSNQPQHF
TGTGCCAGCAGCCACCTGGGGAGCAATCAGCCCCAGCATTTT
>many|TRBV2|TRBJ2-3|NA
CASRRQGGVYNAQYF
TGTGCCAGCAGGAGGCAAGGGGGGGTTTATAACGCGCAGTATTTT
>many|TRBV2|TRBJ2-5|NA
CASSELRVRETQYF
TGTGCCAGCAGTGAACTTAGGGTCCGGGAGACCCAGTACTTC
>many|TRBV12-3/TRBV12-4|TRBJ2-5|TRBD2
CASSRPAGGGGAGETQYF
TGTGCCAGCAGTCGTCCGGCAGGAGGCGGGGGGGCCGGAGAGACCCAGTACTTC
>many|TRBV10-3|TRBJ2-4|NA
CAISDGSGNIQYF
TGTGCCATCAGTGATGGATCTGGGAACATTCAGTACTTC
>many|TRBV6-2/TRBV6-3|TRBJ1-1|NA
CASSDSGENTEAFF
TGTGCCAGCAGTGACTCTGGAGAGAACACTGAAGCTTTCTTT
>many|TRBV11-2|TRBJ1-2|NA
CASSPGLGNYGYTF
TGTGCCAGCAGCCCCGGATTGGGTAACTATGGCTACACCTTC
>many|TRBV6-1|TRBJ2-7|NA
CASSESGPRKYEQYF
TGTGCCAGCAGTGAATCAGGGCCGCGGAAGTACGAGCAGTACTTC
>NA|TRBV7-2|TRBJ1-1|NA
CASSVSRDEAFF
TGTGCCAGCAGCGTAAGTCGGGATGAAGCTTTCTTT
>many|TRBV18|TRBJ2-1|TRBD2
CASSVTSFDEQFF
TGTGCCAGCTCCGTGACTAGCTTCGATGAGCAGTTCTTC
>many|TRBV30|TRBJ1-1|TRBD1
CAWSAGQGRVTEAFF
TGTGCCTGGAGTGCTGGACAGGGGCGGGTCACTGAAGCTTTCTTT
>few|TRBV20-1|TRBJ2-3|NA
CSARAPLGGPDGDTQYF
TGCAGTGCTAGAGCCCCTTTGGGGGGGCCAGACGGAGATACGCAGTATTTT
>few|TRBV19|TRBJ2-7|NA
CATQEGSYEQYF
TGTGCCACCCAAGAGGGGAGCTACGAGCAGTACTTC
>many|TRBV30|TRBJ2-2|TRBD2
CAWSVLSGRSTGELFF
TGTGCCTGGAGTGTACTCAGCGGGAGAAGCACCGGGGAGCTGTTTTTT
>many|TRBV19|TRBJ1-2|NA
CASSGTELNYGYTF
TGTGCCAGTTCCGGGACGGAACTTAACTATGGCTACACCTTC
>many|TRBV2|TRBJ2-3|TRBD2
CASSEVAGGPGTQYF
TGTGCCAGCAGTGAAGTAGCGGGAGGGCCAGGTACGCAGTATTTT
>many|TRBV6-1|TRBJ2-3|TRBD1
CATRGDRGNTDTQYF
TGTGCCACGAGGGGAGACAGGGGGAACACAGATACGCAGTATTTT
>many|TRBV7-8|TRBJ1-6|NA
CASSLGWGLHF
TGTGCCAGCAGCTTAGGCTGGGGCCTCCACTTT
>many|TRBV7-2|TRBJ2-1|NA
CASSLVTGRNEQFF
TGTGCCAGCAGCTTAGTCACGGGTAGGAATGAGCAGTTCTTC
>many|TRBV4-1|TRBJ2-3|NA
CASSQVAVASTDTQYF
TGCGCCAGCAGCCAAGTTGCGGTAGCCTCGACAGATACGCAGTATTTT
>many|TRBV11-3|TRBJ2-3|NA
CASSFTSDTQYF
TGTGCCAGCAGCTTTACGTCAGATACGCAGTATTTT
>NA|TRBV18|TRBJ1-1|NA
CASSPQIGNTEAFF
TGTGCCAGCTCACCACAAATCGGTAACACTGAAGCTTTCTTT
>NA|TRBV20-1|TRBJ2-7|NA
CSARDILPYEQYF
TGCAGTGCTAGAGATATCTTACCCTACGAGCAGTACTTC
>many|TRBV15|TRBJ1-1|NA
CATSRGGGRTEAFF
TGTGCCACCAGCAGAGGGGGGGGAAGGACTGAAGCTTTCTTT
>many|TRBV28|TRBJ1-1|NA
CASSSWGTEAFF
TGTGCCAGCAGCTCCTGGGGCACTGAAGCTTTCTTT
>NA|TRBV20-1|TRBJ2-1|TRBD1
CSAVRQGASGEQFF
TGCAGTGCTGTGAGACAGGGGGCGTCTGGTGAGCAGTTCTTC
>many|TRBV7-8|TRBJ2-5|NA
CASSQRLVPGAGRETQYF
TGTGCCAGCAGCCAAAGACTAGTGCCGGGAGCCGGTCGAGAGACCCAGTACTTC
>many|TRBV20-1|TRBJ1-1|NA
CSARPRQTHTPEAFF
TGCAGTGCTAGACCCCGACAGACGCATACCCCTGAAGCTTTCTTT
>many|TRBV10-3|TRBJ1-2|NA
CAISESNVNGYTF
TGTGCCATCAGTGAGTCGAACGTCAATGGCTACACCTTC
>many|TRBV6-4|TRBJ2-1|TRBD2
CAWGTSGATSVNEQFF
TGTGCCTGGGGGACTAGCGGGGCCACCTCGGTAAATGAGCAGTTCTTC
>NA|TRBV19|TRBJ1-1|NA
CASSIRKKNTEAFF
TGTGCCAGTAGTATCAGGAAAAAGAACACTGAAGCTTTCTTT
>NA|TRBV7-9|TRBJ2-7|TRBD1
CASSATGAGEQYF
TGTGCCAGCAGCGCCACAGGGGCCGGCGAGCAGTACTTC
>few|TRBV7-9|TRBJ1-2|NA
CASSRDGVGYGHTF
TGTGCCAGCAGCCGGGACGGCGTCGGGTATGGCCACACCTTC
>many|TRBV19|TRBJ2-7|TRBD2
CASSIERTSGLDHYEQYF
TGTGCCAGTAGTATAGAAAGGACTAGCGGATTGGATCACTACGAGCAGTACTTC
>many|TRBV12-3/TRBV12-4|TRBJ1-1|NA
CASSPLKPGGMNTEAFF
TGTGCCAGCAGCCCCTTGAAGCCGGGGGGTATGAACACTGAAGCTTTCTTT
>NA|TRBV5-6|TRBJ1-1|TRBD1
CASSRDRVSTEAFF
TGTGCCAGCAGCCGGGACAGGGTCAGCACTGAAGCTTTCTTT
>many|TRBV28|TRBJ2-1|NA
CAAGQVDREQFF
TGTGCCGCGGGGCAGGTTGATAGGGAGCAGTTCTTC
>many|TRBV6-1|TRBJ2-2|TRBD2
CASWGGIDRELFF
TGTGCCTCCTGGGGGGGGATAGACCGGGAGCTGTTTTTT
>many|TRBV3-1|TRBJ2-3|NA
CASSQADYTDTQYF
TGTGCCAGCAGCCAAGCGGACTACACAGATACGCAGTATTTT
>few|TRBV12-3/TRBV12-4|TRBJ2-1|NA
CASTLGRYNEQFF
TGTGCCAGCACCTTGGGGCGGTACAATGAGCAGTTCTTC
>NA|TRBV29-1|TRBJ1-1|TRBD1
CSVGQGATEAFF
TGCAGCGTTGGACAGGGGGCCACTGAAGCTTTCTTT
>many|TRBV12-3/TRBV12-4|TRBJ2-1|TRBD2
CASRLAGAYNEQFF
TGTGCCAGCAGGTTAGCGGGGGCCTACAATGAGCAGTTCTTC
>NA|TRBV9|TRBJ2-1|NA
CASSVQLLNEQFF
TGTGCCAGCAGCGTACAGCTCTTAAATGAGCAGTTCTTC